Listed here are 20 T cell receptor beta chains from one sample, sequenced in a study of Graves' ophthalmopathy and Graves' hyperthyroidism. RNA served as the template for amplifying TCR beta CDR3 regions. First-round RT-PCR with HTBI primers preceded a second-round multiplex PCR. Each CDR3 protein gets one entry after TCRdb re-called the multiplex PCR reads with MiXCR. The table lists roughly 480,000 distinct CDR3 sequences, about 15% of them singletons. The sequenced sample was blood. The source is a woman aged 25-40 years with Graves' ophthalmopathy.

This CDR3 is CASATAGNQPQHF. For the CDR3, the DNA is TGTGCCAGTGCGACCGCCGGCAATCAGCCCCAGCATTTT. The rearrangement joins TRBV27 to TRBJ1-5, with D uncertain. The CDR3 contains 13 residues. The germline V gene encodes CDR1 MNHEY and CDR2 SMNVEV (reference sequence). The V end lost 9 bases, the J end lost 2 bases, and 11 bases lay between the germline ends.

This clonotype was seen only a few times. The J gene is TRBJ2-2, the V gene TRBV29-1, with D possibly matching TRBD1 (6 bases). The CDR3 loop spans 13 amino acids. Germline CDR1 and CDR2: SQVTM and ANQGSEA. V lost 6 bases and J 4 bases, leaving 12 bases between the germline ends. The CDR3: CSVERQATGELFF. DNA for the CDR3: TGCAGCGTGGAGCGACAGGCCACCGGGGAGCTGTTTTTT.

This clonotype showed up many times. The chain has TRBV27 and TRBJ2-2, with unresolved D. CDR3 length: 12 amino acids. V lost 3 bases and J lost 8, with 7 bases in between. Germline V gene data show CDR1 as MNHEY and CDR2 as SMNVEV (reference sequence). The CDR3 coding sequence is TGTGCCAGCAGTTTCTCATGGGGGGAGCTGTTTTTT. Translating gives CASSFSWGELFF.

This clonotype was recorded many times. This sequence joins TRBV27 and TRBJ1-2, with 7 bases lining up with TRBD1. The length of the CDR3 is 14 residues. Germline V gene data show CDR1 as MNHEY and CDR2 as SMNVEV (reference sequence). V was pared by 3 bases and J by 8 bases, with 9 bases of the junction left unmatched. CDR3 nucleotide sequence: TGTGCCAGCAGTTTTAGACAGGGTATGGGCGGCTACACCTTC. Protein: CASSFRQGMGGYTF.

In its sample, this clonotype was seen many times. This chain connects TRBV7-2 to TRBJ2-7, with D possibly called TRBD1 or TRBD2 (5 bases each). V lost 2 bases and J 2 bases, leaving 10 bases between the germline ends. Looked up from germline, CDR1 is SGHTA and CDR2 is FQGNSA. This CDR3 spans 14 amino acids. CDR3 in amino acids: CASSLWQGPYEQYF. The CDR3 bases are TGTGCCAGCAGCTTATGGCAGGGACCCTACGAGCAGTACTTC.

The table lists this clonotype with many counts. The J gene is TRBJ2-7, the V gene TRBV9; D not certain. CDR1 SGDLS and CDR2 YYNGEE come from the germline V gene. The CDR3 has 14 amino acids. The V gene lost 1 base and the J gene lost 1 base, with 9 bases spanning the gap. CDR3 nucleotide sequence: TGTGCCAGCAGCGTAAGTCTTGTATCCTACGAGCAGTACTTC. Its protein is CASSVSLVSYEQYF.

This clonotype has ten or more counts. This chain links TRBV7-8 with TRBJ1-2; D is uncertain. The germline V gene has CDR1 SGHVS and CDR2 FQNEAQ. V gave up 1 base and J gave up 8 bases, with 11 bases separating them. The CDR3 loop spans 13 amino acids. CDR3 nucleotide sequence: TGTGCCAGCAGCTTAGGGAGGACTCAGGGCTACACCTTC. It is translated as CASSLGRTQGYTF.

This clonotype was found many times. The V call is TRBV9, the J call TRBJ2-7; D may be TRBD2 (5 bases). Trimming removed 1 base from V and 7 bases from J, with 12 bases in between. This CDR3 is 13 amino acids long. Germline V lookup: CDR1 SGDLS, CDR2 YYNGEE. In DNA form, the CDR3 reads TGTGCCAGCAGCGTAAAAGGACTCGGAGAGCAGTACTTC. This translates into CASSVKGLGEQYF.

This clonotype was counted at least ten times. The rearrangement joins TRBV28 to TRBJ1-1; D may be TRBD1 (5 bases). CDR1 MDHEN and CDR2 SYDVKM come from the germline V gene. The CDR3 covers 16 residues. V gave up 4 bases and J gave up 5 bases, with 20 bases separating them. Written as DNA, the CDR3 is TGTGCCAGCAGTTCCCATTTCGCAGGGCGTGGGACTGAAGCTTTCTTT. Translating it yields CASSSHFAGRGTEAFF.

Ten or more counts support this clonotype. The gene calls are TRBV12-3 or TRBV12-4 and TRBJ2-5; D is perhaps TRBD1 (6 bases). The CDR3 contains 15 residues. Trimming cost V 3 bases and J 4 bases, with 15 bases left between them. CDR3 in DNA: TGTGCCAGCAGTTTTGGCAGGCTGACAGGAGAGACCCAGTACTTC. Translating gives CASSFGRLTGETQYF.

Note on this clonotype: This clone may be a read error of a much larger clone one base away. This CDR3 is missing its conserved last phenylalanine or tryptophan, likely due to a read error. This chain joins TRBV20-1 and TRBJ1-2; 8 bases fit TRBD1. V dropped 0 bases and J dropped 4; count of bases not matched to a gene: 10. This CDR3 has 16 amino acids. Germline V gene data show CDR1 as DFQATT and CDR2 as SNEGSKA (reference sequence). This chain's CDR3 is CSARDDGQGLLYGYTV. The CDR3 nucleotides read TGCAGTGCTAGAGATGATGGACAGGGACTACTCTATGGCTACACCGTC.

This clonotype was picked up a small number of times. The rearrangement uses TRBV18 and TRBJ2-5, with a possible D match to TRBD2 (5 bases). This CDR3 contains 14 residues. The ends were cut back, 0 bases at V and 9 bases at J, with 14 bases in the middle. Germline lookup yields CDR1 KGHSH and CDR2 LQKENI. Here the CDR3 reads CASSPPDFWVAQYF. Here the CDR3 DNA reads TGTGCCAGCTCACCACCGGACTTCTGGGTGGCCCAGTACTTC.

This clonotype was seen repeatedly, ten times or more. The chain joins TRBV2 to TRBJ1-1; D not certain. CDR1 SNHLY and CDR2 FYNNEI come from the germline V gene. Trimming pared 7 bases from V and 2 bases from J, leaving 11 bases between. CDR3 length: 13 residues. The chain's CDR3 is CASKNSANTEAFF. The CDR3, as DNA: TGTGCCAGCAAAAACTCAGCAAACACTGAAGCTTTCTTT.

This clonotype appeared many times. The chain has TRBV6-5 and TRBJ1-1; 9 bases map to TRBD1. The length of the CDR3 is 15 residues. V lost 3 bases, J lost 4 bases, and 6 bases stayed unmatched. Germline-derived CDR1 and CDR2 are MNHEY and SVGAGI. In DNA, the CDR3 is TGTGCCAGCAGTTATTCGACAGGGGGAATCACTGAAGCTTTCTTT. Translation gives CASSYSTGGITEAFF.

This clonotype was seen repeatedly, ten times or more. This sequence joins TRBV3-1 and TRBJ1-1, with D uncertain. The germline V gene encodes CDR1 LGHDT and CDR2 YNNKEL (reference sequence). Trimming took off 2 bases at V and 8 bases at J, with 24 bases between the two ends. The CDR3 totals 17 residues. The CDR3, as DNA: TGTGCCAGCAGCCAATCCCTGGCCAAGGTATCTCGTCAGGAAGCTTTCTTT. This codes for CASSQSLAKVSRQEAFF. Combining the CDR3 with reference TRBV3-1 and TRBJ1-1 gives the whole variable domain DTAVSQTPKYLVTQMGNDKSIKCEQNLGHDTMYWYKQDSKKFLKIMFSYNNKELIINETVPNRFSPKSPDKAHLNLHINSLELGDSAVYFCASSQSLAKVSRQEAFFGQGTRLTVV.

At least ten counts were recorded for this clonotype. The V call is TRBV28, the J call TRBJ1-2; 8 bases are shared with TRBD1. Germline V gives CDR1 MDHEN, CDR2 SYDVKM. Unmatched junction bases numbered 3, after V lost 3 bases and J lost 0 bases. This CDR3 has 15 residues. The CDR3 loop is CASSFPTGANYGYTF. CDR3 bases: TGTGCCAGCAGTTTTCCGACAGGGGCTAACTATGGCTACACCTTC.

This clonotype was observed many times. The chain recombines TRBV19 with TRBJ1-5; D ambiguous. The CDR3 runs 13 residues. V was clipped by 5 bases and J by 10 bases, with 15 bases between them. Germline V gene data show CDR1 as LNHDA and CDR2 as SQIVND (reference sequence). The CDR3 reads CASSPGSHLPQHF. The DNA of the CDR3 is TGTGCCAGTAGTCCAGGATCCCATCTTCCCCAGCATTTT.

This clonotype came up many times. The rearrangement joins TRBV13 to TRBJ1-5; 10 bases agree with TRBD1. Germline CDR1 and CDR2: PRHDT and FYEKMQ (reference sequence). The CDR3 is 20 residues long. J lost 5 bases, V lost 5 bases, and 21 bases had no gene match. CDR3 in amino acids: CASSRPTLRDRGKRDQPQHF. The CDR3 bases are TGTGCCAGCAGCCGTCCAACTCTCCGGGACAGGGGCAAAAGAGATCAGCCCCAGCATTTT.

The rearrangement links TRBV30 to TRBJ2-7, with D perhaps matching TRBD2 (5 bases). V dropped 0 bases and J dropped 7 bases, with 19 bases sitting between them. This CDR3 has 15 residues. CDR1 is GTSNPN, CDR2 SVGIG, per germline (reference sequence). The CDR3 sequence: CAWSVPLPRAQEQYF. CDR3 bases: TGTGCCTGGAGTGTTCCCCTGCCGCGGGCCCAAGAGCAGTACTTC.

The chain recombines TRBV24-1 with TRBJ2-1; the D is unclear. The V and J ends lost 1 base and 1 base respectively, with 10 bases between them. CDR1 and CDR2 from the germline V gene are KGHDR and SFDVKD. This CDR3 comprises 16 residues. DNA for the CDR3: TGTGCCACCAGTGATTTTGGGCAAAGATCCTACAATGAGCAGTTCTTC. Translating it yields CATSDFGQRSYNEQFF.